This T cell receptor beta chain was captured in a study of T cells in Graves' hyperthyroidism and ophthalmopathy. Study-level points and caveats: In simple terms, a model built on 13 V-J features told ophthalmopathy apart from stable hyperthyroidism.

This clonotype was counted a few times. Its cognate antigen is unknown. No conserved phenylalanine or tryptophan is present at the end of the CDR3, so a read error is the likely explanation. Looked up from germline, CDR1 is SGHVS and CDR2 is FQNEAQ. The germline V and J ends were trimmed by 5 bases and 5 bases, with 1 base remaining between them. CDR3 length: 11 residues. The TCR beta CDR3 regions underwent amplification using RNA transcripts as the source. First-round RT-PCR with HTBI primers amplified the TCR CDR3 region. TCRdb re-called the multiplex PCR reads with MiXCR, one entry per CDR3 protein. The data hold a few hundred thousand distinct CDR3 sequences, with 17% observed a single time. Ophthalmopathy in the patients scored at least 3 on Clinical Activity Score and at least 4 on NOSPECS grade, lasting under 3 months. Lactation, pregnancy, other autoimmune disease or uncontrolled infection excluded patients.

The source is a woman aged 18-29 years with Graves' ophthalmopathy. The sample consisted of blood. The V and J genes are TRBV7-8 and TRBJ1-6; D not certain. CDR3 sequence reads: CASSNNSPLHS. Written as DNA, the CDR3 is TGTGCCAGCAGCAATAATTCACCCCTCCACTCT.